This passage covers 8 T cell receptor beta chains from one sample sequenced in a study of T cell responses to AZD1222 COVID-19 vaccine. Clones were sequenced by immunoSEQ multiplex PCR, and TCRdb holds only the in-frame ones, with some missing. The sample contains under 80,000 clones, around 80% of which appear only once. The sample was peripheral blood, taken on day 0 of AZD1222 vaccination. These receptors were obtained from an adult in good health.

The chain uses TRBV19 and TRBJ1-5, with D maybe TRBD1 (6 bases). The germline gives CDR1 LNHDA, CDR2 SQIVND (reference sequence). The CDR3 sequence is 15 residues long. V shed 2 bases and J shed 7 bases, with 15 bases lying between them. The CDR3 coding sequence is TGTGCCAGTAGTATAACCTCGGGGGGCCGGCAGCCCCAGCATTTT. Translated: CASSITSGGRQPQHF.

As regards this clone: Other DNA sequences in this sample translate to the same CDR3. The chain couples TRBV28 to TRBJ1-3; D is uncertain. From germline, CDR1 is MDHEN and CDR2 SYDVKM. The CDR3 sequence is 16 residues long. Trimming removed 8 bases from V and 3 bases from J, with 20 bases in between. The CDR3 DNA reads as TGTGCCAGCCAAGGGCAAACCGGGAGATATGGAAACACCATATATTTT. Its protein is CASQGQTGRYGNTIYF.

The CDR3 protein is CASSLNRADEQFF. For the CDR3, the DNA is TGTGCCAGCAGCTTGAACAGGGCCGATGAGCAGTTCTTC. The chain employs TRBV5-8 and TRBJ2-1, with D possibly TRBD1 on 6 matching bases. Germline V gives CDR1 SGHTS, CDR2 YDEGEE. V lost 1 base, J lost 8 bases, and 10 bases lay in between. The CDR3 totals 13 residues.

The J gene is TRBJ2-1, the V gene TRBV9, with 7 nucleotides matching TRBD1. This CDR3 region has 15 residues. Germline lookup yields CDR1 SGDLS and CDR2 YYNGEE. The ends lost 0 bases at V and 4 bases at J; junction bases unmatched: 4. The CDR3 region has the DNA TGTGCCAGCAGCGTAGACAGGGGCCCATACAATGAGCAGTTCTTC. This codes for CASSVDRGPYNEQFF.

V usage is TRBV3-1 (or the pseudogene TRBV3-2) and J usage is TRBJ1-2; D ambiguous. V lost 0 bases and J lost 4, with 6 bases in between. The germline gives CDR1 LGHDT, CDR2 YNNKEL (reference sequence). The length of the CDR3 is 13 residues. In DNA, the CDR3 is TGTGCCAGCAGCCAAGACACTCCCTATGGCTACACCTTC. As protein: CASSQDTPYGYTF.

This clone was seen once. This chain uses TRBV12-3 or TRBV12-4 with TRBJ1-6; D not resolved. This CDR3 comprises 11 residues. V was clipped by 5 bases and J by 12 bases, with 8 bases between them. CDR3 nucleotide sequence: TGTGCCAGCAGTCCTCCGGGACCCCTCCACTTT. This sequence encodes CASSPPGPLHF.

The J gene is TRBJ1-1, the V gene TRBV6-5; TRBD1 is a possible D gene (5 bases). Trimming cost V 0 bases and J 9 bases, with 11 bases left between them. The CDR3 runs 13 residues. Looked up from germline, CDR1 is MNHEY and CDR2 is SVGAGI. DNA of the CDR3: TGTGCCAGCAGTTACTCGGTGGGGACCCAAGCTTTCTTT. This translates into CASSYSVGTQAFF.

The chain combines TRBV14 with TRBJ2-7; D possibly matches TRBD1 or TRBD2 (5 bases each). V lost 1 base, J lost 5 bases, and 18 bases lay in between. The CDR3 covers 16 residues. Per the germline V gene, CDR1 is SGHDN and CDR2 is FVKESK. The CDR3 region has the DNA TGTGCCAGCAGCCAAGGGCGCGAGGGGAGAAGGGACGAGCAGTACTTC. Amino acids: CASSQGREGRRDEQYF.